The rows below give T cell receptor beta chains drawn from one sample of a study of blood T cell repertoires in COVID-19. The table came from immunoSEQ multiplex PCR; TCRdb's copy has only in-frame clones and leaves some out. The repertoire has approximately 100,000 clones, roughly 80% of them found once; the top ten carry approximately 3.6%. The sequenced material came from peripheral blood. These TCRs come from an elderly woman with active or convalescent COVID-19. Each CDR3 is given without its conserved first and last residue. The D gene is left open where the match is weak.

ASSLAGAGHTEAF	-	TRBJ1-1	TRBV7-8
ASSLGREEETQY	-	TRBJ2-5	TRBV5-1
ASSPWTGKAEAF	TRBD1	TRBJ1-1	TRBV28
SVASSDRIMNTEAF	-	TRBJ1-1	TRBV29-1
ASSEYGGAINTEAF	-	TRBJ1-1	TRBV25-1
ASSLGVPLANEQF	-	TRBJ2-1	TRBV5-4
ASSLRFSYEQY	-	TRBJ2-7	TRBV14
ASSRWGAGGNTGELF	-	TRBJ2-2	TRBV7-3
ASSQLAGSYNEQF	-	TRBJ2-1	TRBV5-4
ASSQRGEAF	-	TRBJ1-1	TRBV5-6
ASSLYRQGADQPQH	TRBD1	TRBJ1-5	TRBV28
ASSVSGRVNEQF	TRBD2	TRBJ2-1	TRBV7-8
ASSLSGDTQY	-	TRBJ2-3	TRBV28
ASSSAGGLGQPQH	-	TRBJ1-5	TRBV18
ASSYDRETEAF	-	TRBJ1-1	TRBV6-6
ASSLVTGSDGYT	-	TRBJ1-2	TRBV11-2